The 14 T cell receptor beta chains given below trace back to one sample, sequenced in a study of blood T cell repertoires in COVID-19. TCRdb keeps only in-frame clones here, not all; method: immunoSEQ multiplex PCR. The table has some 200,000 clones, 81% seen once. Sequencing was performed on peripheral blood. Receptors were obtained from a woman in her thirties or forties with COVID-19, enrolled during active disease.

The chain has TRBV7-2 and TRBJ2-7; 11 bases are a match to TRBD2. With V trimmed by 3 bases and J by 2 bases, 9 bases remained unmatched. Germline V gene lookup returns CDR1 SGHTA and CDR2 FQGNSA. The CDR3 runs to 17 residues. In DNA, the CDR3 is TGTGCCAGCAGCTTCCGGACTAGCGGGTTCACCCCCTACGAGCAGTACTTC. It is translated as CASSFRTSGFTPYEQYF.

The chain carries TRBV10-3 and TRBJ1-1; a weak D match, TRBD1 (6 bases). Trimming cost V 4 bases and J 1 base, with 22 bases left between them. From germline, CDR1 is ENHRY and CDR2 SYGVKD. This CDR3 is 18 amino acids long. The CDR3 loop reads CAISVEPGEGRANTEAFF. The CDR3 DNA reads as TGTGCCATCAGTGTGGAGCCAGGGGAGGGGAGGGCGAACACTGAAGCTTTCTTT.

This chain's CDR3 is CASGKGERDTQYF. CDR3 coding DNA: TGTGCCAGCGGCAAAGGGGAACGTGATACGCAGTATTTT. J is TRBJ2-3 and V is TRBV5-6; D possibly corresponds to TRBD1 (5 bases). The V and J ends lost 7 bases and 6 bases respectively, with 15 bases between them. Germline V lookup: CDR1 SGHDT, CDR2 YYEEEE. This CDR3 is built from 13 residues. The full variable domain, its missing parts supplied by reference TRBV5-6 and TRBJ2-3, is DAGVTQSPTHLIKTRGQQVTLRCSPKSGHDTVSWYQQALGQGPQFIFQYYEEEERQRGNFPDRFSGHQFPNYSSELNVNALLLGDSALYLCASGKGERDTQYFGPGTRLTVL.

This clone was recorded once. The V call is TRBV7-9, the J call TRBJ1-2, with 7 bases matching TRBD1. The ends lost 6 bases at V and 2 bases at J; junction bases unmatched: 3. Germline values: CDR1 SEHNR, CDR2 FQNEAQ (reference sequence). CDR3 length equals 13 residues. The CDR3 reads CASSRRGNYGYTF. CDR3 coding DNA: TGTGCCAGCAGTCGCAGGGGGAACTATGGCTACACCTTC.

This clone was counted a single time. The chain employs TRBV30 and TRBJ2-5; possible D gene TRBD2, 6 bases. CDR1 and CDR2 from the germline V gene are GTSNPN and SVGIG (reference sequence). This CDR3 spans 12 amino acids. Trimming stripped 4 bases from V and 6 bases from J, with 12 bases between. The DNA of the CDR3 is TGTGCCTGGAAGGGGACTGTGAAGACCCAGTACTTC. This gives the protein CAWKGTVKTQYF.

The CDR3 sequence: CASVNVAGNNEQFF. The CDR3 DNA reads TGTGCCAGCGTAAACGTAGCGGGGAACAATGAGCAGTTCTTC. The rearrangement uses TRBV6-5 and TRBJ2-1; TRBD2 matches 8 bases. The CDR3 has 14 amino acids. The germline V gene encodes CDR1 MNHEY and CDR2 SVGAGI. J lost 5 bases, V lost 8 bases, and 8 bases had no gene match.

V is TRBV5-6 and J is TRBJ1-2; D unresolved. The CDR3 length is 13 residues. Per germline, CDR1 SGHDT and CDR2 YYEEEE. The V gene lost 5 bases and the J gene lost 4 bases, with 12 bases spanning the gap. The CDR3 region is CASSPGAGYGYTF. Written as DNA, the CDR3 is TGTGCCAGCAGTCCGGGAGCGGGCTATGGCTACACCTTC. Full variable domain (rest looked up from reference TRBV5-6 and TRBJ1-2): DAGVTQSPTHLIKTRGQQVTLRCSPKSGHDTVSWYQQALGQGPQFIFQYYEEEERQRGNFPDRFSGHQFPNYSSELNVNALLLGDSALYLCASSPGAGYGYTFGSGTRLTVV.

The genes are TRBV7-9 and TRBJ2-3; TRBD2 matches at 13 bases. The CDR3 is made up of 19 amino acids. Germline values: CDR1 SEHNR, CDR2 FQNEAQ (reference sequence). The ends lost 2 bases at V and 2 bases at J; junction bases unmatched: 10. The CDR3 spells CASSLWGLAGWGSTDTQYF. In DNA form, the CDR3 reads TGTGCCAGCAGCTTATGGGGACTAGCGGGGTGGGGGTCCACAGATACGCAGTATTTT.

The chain links TRBV4-1 to TRBJ2-7, with a possible D match to TRBD1 (6 bases). Trimming took 2 bases from V and 5 from J, leaving 10 bases between them. Germline V gene sequence: CDR1 MGHRA, CDR2 YSYEKL. The CDR3 runs to 13 residues. The CDR3 spells CASSQFRGNEQYF. CDR3 sequence (DNA): TGCGCCAGCAGCCAATTCAGGGGCAACGAGCAGTACTTC.

This clone has a handful of counts. This chain connects TRBV6-5 to TRBJ2-5, with D possibly TRBD1 on 5 matching bases. CDR3 size: 13 residues. Between the trimmed V and J ends, which lost 7 bases and 2 bases, there was a span of 11 bases. Germline V gene sequence: CDR1 MNHEY, CDR2 SVGAGI. The CDR3 nucleotides are TGTGCCAGCACTAAACAGGTACAAGAGACCCAGTACTTC. Translation: CASTKQVQETQYF.

The chain couples TRBV5-5 to TRBJ2-2; perhaps TRBD1 as D (7 bases). The CDR3 length is 14 residues. Trimming shortened V by 6 bases and J by 6 bases, and 15 bases separated the two germline ends. CDR1 and CDR2 from the germline V gene are SGHKS and YYEKEE (reference sequence). CDR3 in amino acids: CASIRGAGAGELFF. In DNA, the CDR3 is TGTGCCAGCATCAGGGGGGCAGGCGCCGGGGAGCTGTTTTTT.

The chain employs TRBV4-1 and TRBJ2-1; 9 nucleotides align to TRBD1. The J segment lost 8 bases and the V segment lost 3 bases, leaving 14 bases of the junction unmatched. Germline V gene data show CDR1 as MGHRA and CDR2 as YSYEKL. This CDR3 is 17 amino acids long. The CDR3 protein is CASSHNGAGTGYDEQFF. The CDR3 DNA follows: TGCGCCAGCAGCCATAACGGAGCTGGGACAGGGTACGATGAGCAGTTCTTC.

Details on this clone: Relative to the germline gene, one junction end is altered; a read error may explain this. This sequence joins TRBV5-4 and TRBJ2-3; D unresolved. CDR3 length equals 13 residues. The germline CDR1 and CDR2 sequences are SGHNT and YYREEE (reference sequence). CDR3 bases: TGTGCCAGCACCTTGGTTCCCTCAGATACGCAGTATTTT. Its protein product is CASTLVPSDTQYF.

V and J are TRBV5-1 and TRBJ2-6, with 11 positions matching TRBD2. V was pared by 1 base and J by 0 bases, with 6 bases of the junction left unmatched. This CDR3 contains 19 residues. Per germline, CDR1 SGHRS and CDR2 YFSETQ. CDR3 bases: TGCGCCAGCAGCTTGTGGGGGACTAGCGGACGCTCTGGGGCCAACGTCCTGACTTTC. It yields the protein CASSLWGTSGRSGANVLTF.